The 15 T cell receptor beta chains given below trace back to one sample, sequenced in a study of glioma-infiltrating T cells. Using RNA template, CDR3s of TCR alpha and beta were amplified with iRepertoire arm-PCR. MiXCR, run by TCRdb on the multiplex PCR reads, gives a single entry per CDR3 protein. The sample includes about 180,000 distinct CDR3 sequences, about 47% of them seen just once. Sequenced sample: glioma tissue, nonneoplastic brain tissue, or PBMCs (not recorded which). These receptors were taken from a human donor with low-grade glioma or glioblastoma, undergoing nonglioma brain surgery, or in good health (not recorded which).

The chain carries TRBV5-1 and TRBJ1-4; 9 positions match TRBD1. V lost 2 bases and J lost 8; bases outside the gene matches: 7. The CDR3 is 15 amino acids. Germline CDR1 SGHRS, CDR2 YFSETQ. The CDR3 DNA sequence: TGCGCCAGCAGCTTACTCCCGGGACAGGGAGAAAAACTGTTTTTT. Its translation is CASSLLPGQGEKLFF.

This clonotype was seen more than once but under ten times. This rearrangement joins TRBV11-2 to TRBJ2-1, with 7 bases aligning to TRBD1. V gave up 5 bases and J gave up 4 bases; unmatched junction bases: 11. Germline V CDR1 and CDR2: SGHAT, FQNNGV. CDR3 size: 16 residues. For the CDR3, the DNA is TGTGCCAGCAGCCAGACGGGACAGTCGGAGTACAATGAGCAGTTCTTC. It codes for CASSQTGQSEYNEQFF.

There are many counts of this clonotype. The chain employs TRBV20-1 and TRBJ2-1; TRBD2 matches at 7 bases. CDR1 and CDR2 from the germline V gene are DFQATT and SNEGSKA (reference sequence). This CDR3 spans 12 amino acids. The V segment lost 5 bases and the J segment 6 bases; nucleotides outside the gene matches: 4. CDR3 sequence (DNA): TGCAGTGCTCCTTTAGCGGGCAATGAGCAGTTCTTC. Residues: CSAPLAGNEQFF.

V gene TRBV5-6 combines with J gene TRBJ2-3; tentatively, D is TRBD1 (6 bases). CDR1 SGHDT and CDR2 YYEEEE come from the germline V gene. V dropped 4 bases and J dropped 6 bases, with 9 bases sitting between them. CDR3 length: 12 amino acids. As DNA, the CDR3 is TGTGCCAGCAGCGCGACAGGCGATACGCAGTATTTT. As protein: CASSATGDTQYF. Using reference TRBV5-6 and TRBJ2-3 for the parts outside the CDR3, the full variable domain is DAGVTQSPTHLIKTRGQQVTLRCSPKSGHDTVSWYQQALGQGPQFIFQYYEEEERQRGNFPDRFSGHQFPNYSSELNVNALLLGDSALYLCASSATGDTQYFGPGTRLTVL.

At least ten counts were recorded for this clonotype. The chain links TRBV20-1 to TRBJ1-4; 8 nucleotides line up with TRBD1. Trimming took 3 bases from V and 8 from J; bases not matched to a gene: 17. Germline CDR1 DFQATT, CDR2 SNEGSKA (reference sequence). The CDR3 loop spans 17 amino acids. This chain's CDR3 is CSASPPSKTGEGEKLFF. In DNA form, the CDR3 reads TGCAGTGCTAGCCCCCCCTCTAAGACAGGGGAAGGAGAAAAACTGTTTTTT.

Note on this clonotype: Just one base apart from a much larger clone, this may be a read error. CDR3 residues: CASTQGGPYEQYF. The CDR3 DNA sequence: TGTGCCAGCACCCAAGGGGGCCCTTACGAGCAGTACTTC. This rearrangement joins TRBV27 to TRBJ2-7; 7 nucleotides align to TRBD1. V dropped 7 bases and J dropped 4; count of bases not matched to a gene: 7. Germline assignment: CDR1 MNHEY and CDR2 SMNVEV (reference sequence). The CDR3 runs to 13 residues.

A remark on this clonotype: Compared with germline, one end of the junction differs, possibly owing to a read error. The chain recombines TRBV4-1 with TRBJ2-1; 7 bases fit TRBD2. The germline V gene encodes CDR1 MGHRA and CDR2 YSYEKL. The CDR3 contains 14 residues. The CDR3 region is CASSQVRDYYEQLF. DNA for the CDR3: TGCGCCAGCAGCCAAGTCCGGGACTATTATGAGCAGCTCTTC.

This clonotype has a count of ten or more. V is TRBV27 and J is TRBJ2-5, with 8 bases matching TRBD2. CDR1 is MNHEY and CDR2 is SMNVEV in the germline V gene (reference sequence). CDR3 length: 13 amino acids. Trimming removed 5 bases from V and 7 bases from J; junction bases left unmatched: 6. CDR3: CASSPAAGGTQYF. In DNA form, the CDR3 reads TGTGCCAGCAGTCCCGCTGCGGGGGGGACCCAGTACTTC.

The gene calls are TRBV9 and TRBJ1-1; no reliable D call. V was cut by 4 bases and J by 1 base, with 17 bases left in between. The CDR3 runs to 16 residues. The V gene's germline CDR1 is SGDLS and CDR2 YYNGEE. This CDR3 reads CASSQDAHRSNTEAFF. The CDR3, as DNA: TGTGCCAGCAGCCAAGACGCGCATCGGTCGAACACTGAAGCTTTCTTT.

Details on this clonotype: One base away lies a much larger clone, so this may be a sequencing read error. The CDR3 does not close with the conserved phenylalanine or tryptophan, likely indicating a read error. The CDR3: CATGETSGSLETQYL. The CDR3 DNA sequence: TGTGCCACCGGAGAGACTAGCGGGAGTCTAGAGACCCAGTACTTA. The V gene is TRBV24-1, the J gene TRBJ2-5, with 12 bases matching TRBD2. CDR1 KGHDR and CDR2 SFDVKD come from the germline V gene. CDR3 size: 15 residues. Trimming cost V 9 bases and J 4 bases; bases outside gene matches: 8.

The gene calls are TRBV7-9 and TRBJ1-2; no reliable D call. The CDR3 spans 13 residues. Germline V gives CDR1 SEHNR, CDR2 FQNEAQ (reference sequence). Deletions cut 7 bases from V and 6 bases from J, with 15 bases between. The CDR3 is CASTVTTLDGYTF. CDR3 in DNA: TGTGCCAGCACCGTTACCACTCTCGATGGCTACACCTTC.

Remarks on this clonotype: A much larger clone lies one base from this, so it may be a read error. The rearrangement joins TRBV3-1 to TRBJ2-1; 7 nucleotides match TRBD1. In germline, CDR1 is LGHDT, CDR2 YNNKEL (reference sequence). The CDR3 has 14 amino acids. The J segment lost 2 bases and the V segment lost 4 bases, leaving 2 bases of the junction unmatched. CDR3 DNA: TGTGCCAGCAGCCGCAGGGGGACCTACAATGAGCAGTTCTTC. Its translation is CASSRRGTYNEQFF.

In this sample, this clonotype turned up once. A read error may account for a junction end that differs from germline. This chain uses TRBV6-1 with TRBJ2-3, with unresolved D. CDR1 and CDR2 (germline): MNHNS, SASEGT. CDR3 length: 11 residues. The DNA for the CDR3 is TGTGCCGGCACACACCAAGAGACCCAGTACTTT. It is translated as CAGTHQETQYF.

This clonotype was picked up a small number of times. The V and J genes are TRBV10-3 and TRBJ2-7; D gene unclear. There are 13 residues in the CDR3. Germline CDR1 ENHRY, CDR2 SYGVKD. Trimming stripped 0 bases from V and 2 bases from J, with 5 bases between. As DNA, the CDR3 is TGTGCCATCAGTGAGTCGCCTGCCTACGAGCAGTACTTC. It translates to CAISESPAYEQYF.

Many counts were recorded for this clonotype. Here the CDR3 DNA reads TGTGCCAGCAGTCTCTCATCGTCGGGGGAGACCCAGTACTTC. This encodes CASSLSSSGETQYF. This sequence joins TRBV6-1 and TRBJ2-5; TRBD2 might be the D (5 bases). The germline V gene encodes CDR1 MNHNS and CDR2 SASEGT. The V end lost 5 bases, the J end lost 5 bases, and 15 bases lay between the germline ends. CDR3 size: 14 residues.